This T cell receptor beta chain comes out of a study of T cell changes during pregnancy in multiple sclerosis. CDR1 MGHRA and CDR2 YSYEKL come from the germline V gene. The ends were cut back, 4 bases at V and 1 base at J, with 4 bases in the middle. This CDR3 has 12 residues. Only in-frame clones appear in the TCRdb table, and some are missing; sequencing was by immunoSEQ multiplex PCR. The sample consists of about 57,000 clones, about nine tenths of them appearing once. The clonotype comes from a female donor with multiple sclerosis, enrolled in a pregnancy study. Sequenced here: peripheral blood, sampled after pregnancy. V usage is TRBV4-1 and J usage is TRBJ1-2, with D hard to call. CDR3: CASSRSNYGYTF. CDR3 nucleotide sequence: TGCGCCAGCAGCCGCAGTAACTATGGCTACACCTTC.